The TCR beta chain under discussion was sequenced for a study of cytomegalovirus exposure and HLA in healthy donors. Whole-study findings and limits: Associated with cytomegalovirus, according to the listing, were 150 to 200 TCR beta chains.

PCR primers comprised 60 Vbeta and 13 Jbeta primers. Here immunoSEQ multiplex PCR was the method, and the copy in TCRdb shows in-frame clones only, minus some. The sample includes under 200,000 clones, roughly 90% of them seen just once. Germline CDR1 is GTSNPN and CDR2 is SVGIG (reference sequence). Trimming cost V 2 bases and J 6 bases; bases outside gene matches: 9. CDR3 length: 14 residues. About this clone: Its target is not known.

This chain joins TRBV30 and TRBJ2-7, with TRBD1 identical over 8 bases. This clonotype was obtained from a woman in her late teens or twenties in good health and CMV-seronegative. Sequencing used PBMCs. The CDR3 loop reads CAWSRQGARGEQYF. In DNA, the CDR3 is TGTGCCTGGAGTAGGCAGGGGGCGCGTGGCGAGCAGTACTTC.